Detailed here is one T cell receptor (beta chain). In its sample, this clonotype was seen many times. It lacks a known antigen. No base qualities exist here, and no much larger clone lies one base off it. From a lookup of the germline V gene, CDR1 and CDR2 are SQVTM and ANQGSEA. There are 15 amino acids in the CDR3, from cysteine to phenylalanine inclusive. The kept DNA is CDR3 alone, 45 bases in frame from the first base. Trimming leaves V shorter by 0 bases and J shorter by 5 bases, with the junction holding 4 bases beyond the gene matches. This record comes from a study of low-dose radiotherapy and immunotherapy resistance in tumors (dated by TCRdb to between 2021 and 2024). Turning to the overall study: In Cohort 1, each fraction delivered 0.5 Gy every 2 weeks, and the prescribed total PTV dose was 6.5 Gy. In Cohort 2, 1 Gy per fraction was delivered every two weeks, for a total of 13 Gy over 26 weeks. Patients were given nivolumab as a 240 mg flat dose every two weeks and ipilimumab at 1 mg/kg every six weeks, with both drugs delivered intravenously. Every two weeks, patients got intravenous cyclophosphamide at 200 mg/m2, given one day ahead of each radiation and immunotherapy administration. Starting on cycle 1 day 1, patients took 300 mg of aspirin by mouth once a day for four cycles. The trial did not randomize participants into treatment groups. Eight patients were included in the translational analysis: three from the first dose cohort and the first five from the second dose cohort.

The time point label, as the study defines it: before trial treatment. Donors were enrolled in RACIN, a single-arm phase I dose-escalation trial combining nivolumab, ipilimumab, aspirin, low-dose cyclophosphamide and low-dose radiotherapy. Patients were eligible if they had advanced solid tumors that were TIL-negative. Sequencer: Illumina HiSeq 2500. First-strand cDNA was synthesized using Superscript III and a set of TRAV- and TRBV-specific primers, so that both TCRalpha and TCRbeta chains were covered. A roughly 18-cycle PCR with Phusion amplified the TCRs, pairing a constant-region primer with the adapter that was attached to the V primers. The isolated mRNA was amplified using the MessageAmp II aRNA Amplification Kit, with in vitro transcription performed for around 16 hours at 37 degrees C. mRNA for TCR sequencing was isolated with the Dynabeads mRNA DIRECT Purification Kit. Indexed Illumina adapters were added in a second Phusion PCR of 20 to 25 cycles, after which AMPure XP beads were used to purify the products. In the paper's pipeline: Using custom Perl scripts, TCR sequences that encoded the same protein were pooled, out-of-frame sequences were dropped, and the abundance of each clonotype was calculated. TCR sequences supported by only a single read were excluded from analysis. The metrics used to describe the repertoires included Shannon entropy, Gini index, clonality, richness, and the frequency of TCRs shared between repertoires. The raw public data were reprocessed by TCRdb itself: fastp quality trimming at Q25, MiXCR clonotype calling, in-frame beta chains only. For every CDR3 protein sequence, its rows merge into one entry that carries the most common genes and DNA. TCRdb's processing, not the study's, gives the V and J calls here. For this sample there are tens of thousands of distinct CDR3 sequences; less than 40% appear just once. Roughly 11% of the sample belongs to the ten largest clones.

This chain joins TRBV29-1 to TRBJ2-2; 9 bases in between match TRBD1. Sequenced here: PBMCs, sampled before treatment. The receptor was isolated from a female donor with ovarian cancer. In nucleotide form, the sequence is TGCAGCGTTGAAGAGCAGGACAGGGGTACCGGGGAGCTGTTTTTT. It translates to CSVEEQDRGTGELFF.